This T cell receptor (beta chain) was identified during a study of HIV-infected patients and healthy controls. This CDR3 region has 15 residues. V was pared by 3 bases and J by 9 bases, with 11 bases of the junction left unmatched. Germline assignment: CDR1 LNHDA and CDR2 SQIVND (reference sequence). Reverse transcription used about 510 ng RNA and constant-region primers for alpha and beta. Using multiplexing indices, alpha and beta chain libraries were generated apart by chain-specific third strand synthesis. From the 5' RACE reads, TCRdb called clonotypes with MiXCR, one entry per CDR3 protein. The sample records 4,400 or so distinct CDR3 sequences, 7.5% to 9.5% being singletons. The repertoire came from unfractionated whole blood and reflected all unsorted peripheral T cells.

The sequence derives from an adult with HIV infection. This chain uses TRBV19 with TRBJ2-1; TRBD2 agrees at 7 bases. Sequencing used blood, obtained before antiretroviral therapy. The CDR3 DNA is TGTGCCAGTAGTATGGTCTCCGGGGGGAGGAGTGAGCAGTTCTTC. The encoded protein is CASSMVSGGRSEQFF. The variable domain in full, completed from reference TRBV19 and TRBJ2-1, reads DGGITQSPKYLFRKEGQNVTLSCEQNLNHDAMYWYRQDPGQGLRLIYYSQIVNDFQKGDIAEGYSVSREKKESFPLTVTSAQKNPTAFYLCASSMVSGGRSEQFFGPGTRLTVL.